This T cell receptor (beta chain) comes out of a study of blood T cell repertoires in COVID-19. Overall study: Sites in the United States, Italy and Spain provided acute and convalescent COVID-19 samples. The analysed material was cDNA or gDNA that came from T cells, B-cell-depleted T cells, or PBMCs.

Losses at the gene ends were 5 bases for V and 5 bases for J; bases not matched to a gene: 17. The CDR3 is made up of 18 amino acids. CDR1 is LNHDA and CDR2 is SQIVND in the germline V gene (reference sequence). Original processing methods: Scientists estimated how many nucleated cells there were by amplifying reference gene primers. Generated by immunoSEQ multiplex PCR, the TCRdb table keeps only in-frame clones and is missing some. That table supplies the V and J calls and clone size; D and trimming were determined from the DNA. The sample has around 230,000 clones; approximately 91% are singletons.

The sequence was obtained from a man in his forties with acute or convalescent COVID-19. The sample was peripheral blood. This chain connects TRBV19 to TRBJ1-1; 10 nucleotides match TRBD1. The CDR3 loop is CASSLTRRQGAPRTEAFF. For the CDR3, the DNA is TGTGCCAGTAGTCTGACCCGCCGACAGGGGGCGCCGCGAACTGAAGCTTTCTTT.